This T cell receptor beta chain was recorded in a study of T cells in tuberculosis. Details on this clone: The antigen remains unidentified.

Trimming left V 0 bases short and J 4 bases short, with 9 bases between. The CDR3 loop spans 14 amino acids. Germline V CDR1 and CDR2: MNHEY, SVGAGI. Study observations and caveats: Using the GMM-specific repertoire gave around 90% accuracy versus approximately 70% with motifs.

Only in-frame clones appear in the TCRdb table, and some are missing; sequencing was by immunoSEQ multiplex PCR. The sample comprises some 40,000 clones, roughly 96% of which are singletons, and roughly 3.5% rests with the top ten. The sequenced sample was PBMCs. The rearrangement uses TRBV6-5 and TRBJ1-1; possibly TRBD1 for D (6 bases). The TCR originated in a donor aged 10-35 years with latent tuberculosis or without tuberculosis infection. The CDR3 nucleotides read TGTGCCAGCAGTTACTCGAAAGGGGGCACTGAAGCTTTCTTT. This encodes CASSYSKGGTEAFF.